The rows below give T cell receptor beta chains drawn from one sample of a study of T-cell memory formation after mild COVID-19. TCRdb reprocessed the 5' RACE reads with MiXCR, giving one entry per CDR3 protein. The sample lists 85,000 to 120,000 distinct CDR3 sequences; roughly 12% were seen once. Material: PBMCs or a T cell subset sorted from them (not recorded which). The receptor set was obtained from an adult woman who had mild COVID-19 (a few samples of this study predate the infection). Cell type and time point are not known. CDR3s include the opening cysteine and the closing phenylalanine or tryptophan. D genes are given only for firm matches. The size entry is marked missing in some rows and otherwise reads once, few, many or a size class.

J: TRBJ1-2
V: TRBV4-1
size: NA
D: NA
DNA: TGCGCCAGCAGCCAAGGAGGGGGGATCCCCTATGGCTACACCTTC
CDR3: CASSQGGGIPYGYTF

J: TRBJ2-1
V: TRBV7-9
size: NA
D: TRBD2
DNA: TGTGCCAGCAGCCGTGGGACTACCAATGAGCAGTTCTTC
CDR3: CASSRGTTNEQFF

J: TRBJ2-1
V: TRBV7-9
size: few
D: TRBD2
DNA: TGTGCCAGCAGACCCCGGACTAGCGGCTCCTACAATGAGCAGTTCTTC
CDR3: CASRPRTSGSYNEQFF

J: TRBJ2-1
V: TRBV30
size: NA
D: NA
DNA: TGTGCCTGGGGGACCGGGACTTCTAATGAGCAGTTCTTC
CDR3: CAWGTGTSNEQFF

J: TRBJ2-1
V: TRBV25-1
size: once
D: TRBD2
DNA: TGTGCCAGCAGTGAGTCCCCTAGCGGGAGGGGCATATTCTTC
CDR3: CASSESPSGRGIFF

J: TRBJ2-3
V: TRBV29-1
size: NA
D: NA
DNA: TGCAGCCTCGAAGCGGAAATTGTAAATACGCAGTATTTT
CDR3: CSLEAEIVNTQYF

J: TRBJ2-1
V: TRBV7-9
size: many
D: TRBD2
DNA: TGTGCCAGCAGCAACCTAGGCAGCGGGGGGGCCAATGAGCAGTTCTTC
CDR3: CASSNLGSGGANEQFF

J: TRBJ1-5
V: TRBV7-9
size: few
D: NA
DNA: TGTGCCAGCAGCTTAGCGATAGGAGATCTCGGCAATCAGCCCCAGCATTTT
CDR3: CASSLAIGDLGNQPQHF

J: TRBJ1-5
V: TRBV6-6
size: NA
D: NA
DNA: TGTGCCAGCAGGGTGGACAGAAACAATCAGCCCCAGCATTTT
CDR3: CASRVDRNNQPQHF

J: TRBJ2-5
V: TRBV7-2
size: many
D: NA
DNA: TGTGCCAGCAGCTTATGGGTCCTGGAGACCCAGTACTTC
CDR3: CASSLWVLETQYF

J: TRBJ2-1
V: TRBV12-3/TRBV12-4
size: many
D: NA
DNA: TGTGCCAGCGGGGCCCCGGGGGCGGGGCACAATGAGCAGTTCTTC
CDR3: CASGAPGAGHNEQFF

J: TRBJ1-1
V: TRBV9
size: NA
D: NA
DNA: TGTGCCAGCAGCGTAGCAGCGAACACTGAAGCTTTCTTT
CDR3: CASSVAANTEAFF

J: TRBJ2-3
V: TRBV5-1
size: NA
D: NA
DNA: TGCGCCAGCAGCTTGGAATACAGCCTATACACAGATACGCAGTATTTT
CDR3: CASSLEYSLYTDTQYF

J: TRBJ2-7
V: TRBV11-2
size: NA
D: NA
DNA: TGTGCCAGCAGCGAGGGATCGAACGAGCAGTACTTC
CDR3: CASSEGSNEQYF

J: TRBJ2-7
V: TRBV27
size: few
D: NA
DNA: TGTGCCAGCAGCTTGACTAGAATTGGGTACGAGCAGTACTTC
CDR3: CASSLTRIGYEQYF

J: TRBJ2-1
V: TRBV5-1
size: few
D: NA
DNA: TGCGCCAGCAGCTTGCGCGGATGGAATGAGCAGTTCTTC
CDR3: CASSLRGWNEQFF

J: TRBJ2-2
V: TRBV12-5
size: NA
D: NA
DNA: TGTGCTAGTGGTTTGGTAGTCGCGACTTCGAACACCGGGGAGCTGTTTTTT
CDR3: CASGLVVATSNTGELFF

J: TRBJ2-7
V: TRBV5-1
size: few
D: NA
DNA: TGCGCCAGCAGCTTGTTTCAGGCCGTGCGGGGAAACGAGCAGTACTTC
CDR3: CASSLFQAVRGNEQYF

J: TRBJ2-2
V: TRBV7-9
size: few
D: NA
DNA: TGTGCCAGCAGCGTCCTCGGGACTTCCTCGAACACCGGGGAGCTGTTTTTT
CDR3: CASSVLGTSSNTGELFF

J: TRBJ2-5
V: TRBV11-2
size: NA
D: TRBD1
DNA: TGTGCCAGCAGCTTAGGGGGGACAGGGGCAGGAGAGACCCAGTACTTC
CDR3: CASSLGGTGAGETQYF

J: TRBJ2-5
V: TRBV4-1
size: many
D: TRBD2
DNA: TGCGCCAGCAGACGGCTGCTAGCGGGGTTGGAGACCCAGTACTTC
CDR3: CASRRLLAGLETQYF

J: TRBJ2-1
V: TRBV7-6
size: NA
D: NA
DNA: TGTGCCAGCAGCTCCGACAGAGAATCCTACAATGAGCAGTTCTTC
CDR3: CASSSDRESYNEQFF

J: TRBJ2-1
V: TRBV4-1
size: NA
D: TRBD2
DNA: TGCGCCAGCAGCCACCTCGTAGCGGGGAACAATGAGCAGTTCTTC
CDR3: CASSHLVAGNNEQFF

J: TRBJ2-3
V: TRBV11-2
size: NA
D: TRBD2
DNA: TGTGCCAGCAGCTCTTTACTAGCGGGGAGGGGGGATACGCAGTATTTT
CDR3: CASSSLLAGRGDTQYF

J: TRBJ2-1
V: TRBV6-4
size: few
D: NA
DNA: TGTGCCAGCAGTGCAGGGGAAGGTGAGCAGTTCTTC
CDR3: CASSAGEGEQFF

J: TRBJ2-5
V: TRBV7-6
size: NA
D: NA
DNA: TGTGCCAGCAGCTACGAGCGGCAAGAGACCCAGTACTTC
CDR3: CASSYERQETQYF

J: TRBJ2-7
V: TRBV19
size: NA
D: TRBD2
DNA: TGTGCCAGTAGTATACTTTTTGCGGGGGGCTACGAGCAGTACTTC
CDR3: CASSILFAGGYEQYF

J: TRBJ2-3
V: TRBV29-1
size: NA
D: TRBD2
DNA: TGCAGCATCCCGGGGACTAGCCCGGTAGTAAATACGCAGTATTTT
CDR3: CSIPGTSPVVNTQYF

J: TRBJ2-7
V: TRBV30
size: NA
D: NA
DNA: TGTGCCTGGAGTGCACGTCTATTCTACGAGCAGTACTTC
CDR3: CAWSARLFYEQYF

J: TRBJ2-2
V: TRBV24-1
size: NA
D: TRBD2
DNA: TGTACCACCAGTGACAATCTTAGCGGGGCGAACACCGGGGAGCTGTTTTTT
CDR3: CTTSDNLSGANTGELFF

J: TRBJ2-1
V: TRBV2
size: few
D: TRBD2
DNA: TGTGCCAGCAGTGCTGCTAGCGGGAGTTATGCTGAGCAGTTCTTC
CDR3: CASSAASGSYAEQFF

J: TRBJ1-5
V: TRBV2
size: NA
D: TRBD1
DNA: TGTGCCAGCAGTGGACAGGGACAGAGCAATCAGCCCCAGCATTTT
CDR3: CASSGQGQSNQPQHF

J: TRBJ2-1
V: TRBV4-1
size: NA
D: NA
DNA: TGCGCCAGCAGCCAAGAGGAGGCTGGGAGTCAGTTCTTC
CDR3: CASSQEEAGSQFF

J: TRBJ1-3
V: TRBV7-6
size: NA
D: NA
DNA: TGTGCCAGCAGCCGTAGCTTCGACAGTACCCCTGGAAACACCATATATTTT
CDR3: CASSRSFDSTPGNTIYF

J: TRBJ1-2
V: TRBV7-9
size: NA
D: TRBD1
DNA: TGTGCCAGCAGCCCAAAGCCGGGACAGGGAGGAGGCTACACCTTC
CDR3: CASSPKPGQGGGYTF

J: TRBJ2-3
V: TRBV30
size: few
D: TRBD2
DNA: TGTGCCTGGAGGCGGGGGAATGGGGATACGCAGTATTTT
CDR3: CAWRRGNGDTQYF

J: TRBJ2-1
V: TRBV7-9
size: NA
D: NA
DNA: TGTGCCAGCAGCCCTGGACATCGATATGAGCAGTTCTTC
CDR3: CASSPGHRYEQFF

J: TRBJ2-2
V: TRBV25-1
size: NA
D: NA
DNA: TGTGCCAGCAGTGAGACGGACACCGGGGAGCTGTTTTTT
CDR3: CASSETDTGELFF

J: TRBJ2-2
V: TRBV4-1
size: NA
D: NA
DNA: TGCGCCAGCAGTCAGGGGTTTTCCGGGGAGCTGTTTTTT
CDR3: CASSQGFSGELFF

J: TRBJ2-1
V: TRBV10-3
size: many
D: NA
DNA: TGTGCCATCAGTGACGTAGGGTCCCTGTCCTACAATGAGCAGTTCTTC
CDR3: CAISDVGSLSYNEQFF

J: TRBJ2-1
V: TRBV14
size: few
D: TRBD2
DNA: TGTGCCAGCAGCCAAGGGACTAGCGGGAGTGAGCAGTTCTTC
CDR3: CASSQGTSGSEQFF

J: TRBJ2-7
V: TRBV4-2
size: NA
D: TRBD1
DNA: TGTGCCAGCAGCCCAACCCCTGGACAGGGGACCTCCTACGAGCAGTACTTC
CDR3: CASSPTPGQGTSYEQYF

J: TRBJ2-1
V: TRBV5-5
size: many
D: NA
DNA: TGTGCCAGCAGCGTTAGAGATGAGCAGTTCTTC
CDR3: CASSVRDEQFF

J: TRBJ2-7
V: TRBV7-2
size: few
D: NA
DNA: TGTGCCAGCAGCTCAAGACTAGTGGGGAGCTACGAGCAGTACTTC
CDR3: CASSSRLVGSYEQYF

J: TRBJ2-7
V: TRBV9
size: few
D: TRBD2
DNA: TGTGCCAGCGCGAAAAGCGGGGCCCGCCCCTACGAGCAGTACTTC
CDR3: CASAKSGARPYEQYF

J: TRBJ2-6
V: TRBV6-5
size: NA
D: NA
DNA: TGTGCCAGCAGTTACACCTCGTTTTTCGGGGATTTAAGGTCTGGGGCCAACGTCCTGACTTTC
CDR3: CASSYTSFFGDLRSGANVLTF

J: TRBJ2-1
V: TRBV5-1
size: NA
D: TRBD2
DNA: TGCGCCAGCAGCTTCCAGTTGACTAGCGGGGATTTTGATGAGCAGTTCTTC
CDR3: CASSFQLTSGDFDEQFF

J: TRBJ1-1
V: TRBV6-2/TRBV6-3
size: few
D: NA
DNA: TGTGCCAGCAGTTACTCTGAATGGAACACTGAAGCTTTCTTT
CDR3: CASSYSEWNTEAFF

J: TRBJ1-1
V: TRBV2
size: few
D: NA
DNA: TGTGCCGGGAGAGCGATTGACACTGAAGCTTTCTTT
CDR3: CAGRAIDTEAFF

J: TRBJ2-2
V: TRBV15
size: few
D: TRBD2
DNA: TGTGCCACCAGTCCCTCTAGCGGGGGGAACACCGGGGAGCTGTTTTTT
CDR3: CATSPSSGGNTGELFF

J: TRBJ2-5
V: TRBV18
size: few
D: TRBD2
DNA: TGTGCCAGCTCACCAGGACTAGCGAAGAAAGAGACCCAGTACTTC
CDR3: CASSPGLAKKETQYF

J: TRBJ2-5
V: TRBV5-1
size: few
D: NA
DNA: TGCGCCAGCAGTAGCCAGGACGTGTACCAAGAGACCCAGTACTTC
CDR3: CASSSQDVYQETQYF

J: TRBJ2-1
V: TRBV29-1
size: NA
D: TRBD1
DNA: TGCAGCGTCATAGACAGGGGTACCTACAATGAGCAGTTCTTC
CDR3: CSVIDRGTYNEQFF

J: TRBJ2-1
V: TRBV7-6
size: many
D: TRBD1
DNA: TGTGCCAGCAGCCCCGGGACAGGGTGGTACAATGAGCAGTTCTTC
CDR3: CASSPGTGWYNEQFF